Below, 16 T cell receptor beta chains from the same sample are listed, as sequenced in a study of sequential checkpoint blockade in melanoma. Stated treatment: randomized to nivolumab then ipilimumab (arm A) or the reverse (arm B). Data came from immunoSEQ multiplex PCR; TCRdb stores just in-frame clones and leaves some out. The data contain about 21,000 clones, approximately 78% of them seen just once; the ten biggest clones take up over 9.5%. The input for sequencing was CD8+ T cells sorted from blood (inferred from file names), taken from a patient given nivolumab and ipilimumab in sequence. The receptors stem from a human donor with melanoma.

As for this clone: Within the sample, other DNA sequences also encode this same CDR3. The gene calls are TRBV4-3 and TRBJ1-2; TRBD1 matches 7 bases. Trimming cost V 1 base and J 4 bases; bases outside gene matches: 3. This CDR3 has 14 residues. Germline CDR1 is LGHNA and CDR2 is YSLEER. Here the CDR3 DNA reads TGCGCCAGCAGCCAAGCGCGGGACAGCTATGGCTACACCTTC. Translation: CASSQARDSYGYTF.

This clone was detected a few times. This rearrangement joins TRBV28 to TRBJ2-4; 11 bases align to TRBD2. V lost 6 bases to trimming and J lost 0 bases; unmatched junction nucleotides: 7. The length of the CDR3 is 17 residues. The germline V gene has CDR1 MDHEN and CDR2 SYDVKM. CDR3 amino acids: CASSPASGGLAKNIQYF. CDR3 sequence (DNA): TGTGCCAGCAGCCCCGCTAGCGGGGGGCTAGCCAAAAACATTCAGTACTTC.

The V gene is TRBV19, the J gene TRBJ1-5, with a weak D call TRBD1 (5 bases). V lost 3 bases and J lost 4, with 13 bases in between. From germline, CDR1 is LNHDA and CDR2 SQIVND (reference sequence). The CDR3 consists of 15 residues. CDR3 in amino acids: CASSIREETNQPQHF. As DNA, the CDR3 is TGTGCCAGTAGTATCAGGGAGGAAACAAATCAGCCCCAGCATTTT.

V gene TRBV5-1 combines with J gene TRBJ2-7; D call uncertain. This CDR3 has 13 amino acids. Germline CDR1 and CDR2: SGHRS and YFSETQ. The V end was cut by 0 bases, the J end by 4 bases, with 8 bases between. The CDR3 bases are TGCGCCAGCAGCTTGGCCTCTTTTTACGAGCAGTACTTC. This translates into CASSLASFYEQYF. Full variable domain (missing parts from reference TRBV5-1 and TRBJ2-7): KAGVTQTPRYLIKTRGQQVTLSCSPISGHRSVSWYQQTPGQGLQFLFEYFSETQRNKGNFPGRFSGRQFSNSRSEMNVSTLELGDSALYLCASSLASFYEQYFGPGTRLTVT.

The chain carries TRBV11-2 and TRBJ2-7; 7 bases align to TRBD1. The CDR3 sequence is 13 residues long. Trimming removed 7 bases from V and 3 bases from J; junction bases left unmatched: 6. Germline CDR1 and CDR2: SGHAT and FQNNGV. The CDR3 reads CASIGTEVYEQYF. The CDR3 nucleotides read TGTGCCAGCATTGGGACAGAGGTCTACGAGCAGTACTTC.

This clone was detected only once. The genes are TRBV19 and TRBJ1-1; tentatively, D is TRBD1 (6 bases). The germline V gene encodes CDR1 LNHDA and CDR2 SQIVND (reference sequence). Trimming cost V 0 bases and J 1 base, with 9 bases left between them. The CDR3 length is 15 residues. For the CDR3, the DNA is TGTGCCAGTAGTATAGATTGGGGACAGAACACTGAAGCTTTCTTT. Protein product: CASSIDWGQNTEAFF.

The J gene is TRBJ1-1, the V gene TRBV7-6; TRBD1 aligns across 7 bases. V lost 0 bases to trimming and J lost 3 bases; unmatched junction nucleotides: 1. The CDR3 is made up of 14 amino acids. The germline CDR1 and CDR2 sequences are SGHVS and FNYEAQ. The CDR3 bases are TGTGCCAGCAGCTTAGCCGACAGGGACACTGAAGCTTTCTTT. Its translation: CASSLADRDTEAFF. Full variable domain (rest looked up from reference TRBV7-6 and TRBJ1-1): GAGVSQSPRYKVTKRGQDVALRCDPISGHVSLYWYRQALGQGPEFLTYFNYEAQQDKSGLPNDRFSAERPEGSISTLTIQRTEQRDSAMYRCASSLADRDTEAFFGQGTRLTVV.

The chain employs TRBV2 and TRBJ2-4; a possible D gene is TRBD1 (6 bases). CDR1 and CDR2 (germline): SNHLY, FYNNEI. Trimming took off 3 bases at V and 3 bases at J, with 21 bases between the two ends. This CDR3 is built from 18 residues. CDR3 DNA sequence: TGTGCCAGCAGTGAGCCTTTTTCGACAGGACTGTTCAAAAACATTCAGTACTTC. This encodes CASSEPFSTGLFKNIQYF.

This clone was recorded only once. This sequence joins TRBV6-5 and TRBJ2-1; 9 nucleotides line up with TRBD2. Germline CDR1 reads MNHEY; CDR2 reads SVGAGI. V lost 5 bases, J lost 6 bases, and 8 bases stayed unmatched. This CDR3 region has 15 residues. Here the CDR3 reads CASSRPRGGANEQFF. The CDR3 DNA reads TGTGCCAGCAGTCGCCCCCGCGGGGGGGCCAATGAGCAGTTCTTC.

The chain carries TRBV5-1 and TRBJ2-3; possibly TRBD2 for D (6 bases). The CDR3 has 14 amino acids. Per the germline V gene, CDR1 is SGHRS and CDR2 is YFSETQ. V shed 3 bases and J shed 2 bases, with 10 bases lying between them. CDR3 region: CASSWDFATDTQYF. CDR3 nucleotides: TGCGCCAGCAGCTGGGACTTTGCCACAGATACGCAGTATTTT.

The CDR3, as DNA: TGTGCCAGCAGTTTGGTGGGGGGGGGCGGGGAGCTGTTTTTT. Protein: CASSLVGGGGELFF. V and J are TRBV27 and TRBJ2-2; TRBD2 matches at 7 bases. The CDR3 runs 14 residues. The junction had 5 bases not matched to a gene; V was cut back by 3 bases and J by 7 bases. The V gene's germline CDR1 is MNHEY and CDR2 SMNVEV (reference sequence).

The CDR3 DNA reads TGTGCCAGCTCCCCTACTAGCGGGAGGGCCCCAGATACGCAGTATTTT. Translating gives CASSPTSGRAPDTQYF. The chain joins TRBV27 to TRBJ2-3, with 13 positions matching TRBD2. J lost 4 bases, V lost 8 bases, and 9 bases had no gene match. The germline V gene has CDR1 MNHEY and CDR2 SMNVEV (reference sequence). The CDR3 consists of 16 residues.

Only a few counts were recorded for this clone. The V and J genes are TRBV28 and TRBJ2-3; 10 bases are shared with TRBD1. V lost 3 bases and J lost 3; bases outside the gene matches: 3. The CDR3 is 15 residues long. Germline V gene lookup returns CDR1 MDHEN and CDR2 SYDVKM. CDR3 sequence: CASSFMGQGTDTQYF. In DNA form, the CDR3 reads TGTGCCAGCAGTTTTATGGGACAGGGGACAGATACGCAGTATTTT.

The chain joins TRBV27 to TRBJ1-2; TRBD1 matches 7 bases. Germline CDR1 reads MNHEY; CDR2 reads SMNVEV (reference sequence). CDR3 length: 13 residues. The J segment lost 4 bases and the V segment lost 3 bases, leaving 2 bases of the junction unmatched. This chain's CDR3 is CASSFTGAYGYTF. The DNA for the CDR3 is TGTGCCAGCAGTTTCACAGGGGCCTATGGCTACACCTTC.

The V gene is TRBV6-5, the J gene TRBJ2-2; 8 bases align to TRBD2. V was clipped by 4 bases and J by 6 bases; unmatched bases: 10. The CDR3 is made up of 16 amino acids. Germline V lookup: CDR1 MNHEY, CDR2 SVGAGI. CDR3 DNA: TGTGCCAGCAGTTCTCCAGCGGGGGATTTCGCCGGGGAGCTGTTTTTT. It is translated as CASSSPAGDFAGELFF.

V gene TRBV19 combines with J gene TRBJ2-5; D is ambiguous. The CDR3 covers 16 residues. The germline V and J ends were trimmed by 0 bases and 11 bases, with 22 bases remaining between them. The V gene's germline CDR1 is LNHDA and CDR2 SQIVND (reference sequence). CDR3 DNA sequence: TGTGCCAGTAGTATAGACGACCTCCCGTCGGGTGGAGAGCAGTACTTC. It codes for CASSIDDLPSGGEQYF.